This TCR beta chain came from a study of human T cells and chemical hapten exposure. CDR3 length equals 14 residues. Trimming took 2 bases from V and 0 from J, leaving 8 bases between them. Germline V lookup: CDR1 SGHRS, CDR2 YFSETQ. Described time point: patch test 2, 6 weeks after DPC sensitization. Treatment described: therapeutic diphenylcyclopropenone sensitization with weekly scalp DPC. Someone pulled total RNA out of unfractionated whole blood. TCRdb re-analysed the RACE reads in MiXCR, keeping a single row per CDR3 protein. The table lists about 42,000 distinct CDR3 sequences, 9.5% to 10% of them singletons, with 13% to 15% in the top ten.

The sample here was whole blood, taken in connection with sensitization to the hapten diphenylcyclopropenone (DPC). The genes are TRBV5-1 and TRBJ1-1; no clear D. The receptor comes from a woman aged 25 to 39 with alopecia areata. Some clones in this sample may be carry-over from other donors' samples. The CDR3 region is CASSFVTMNTEAFF. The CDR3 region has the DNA TGCGCCAGCAGCTTTGTCACAATGAACACTGAAGCTTTCTTT. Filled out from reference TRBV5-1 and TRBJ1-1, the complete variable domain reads KAGVTQTPRYLIKTRGQQVTLSCSPISGHRSVSWYQQTPGQGLQFLFEYFSETQRNKGNFPGRFSGRQFSNSRSEMNVSTLELGDSALYLCASSFVTMNTEAFFGQGTRLTVV.